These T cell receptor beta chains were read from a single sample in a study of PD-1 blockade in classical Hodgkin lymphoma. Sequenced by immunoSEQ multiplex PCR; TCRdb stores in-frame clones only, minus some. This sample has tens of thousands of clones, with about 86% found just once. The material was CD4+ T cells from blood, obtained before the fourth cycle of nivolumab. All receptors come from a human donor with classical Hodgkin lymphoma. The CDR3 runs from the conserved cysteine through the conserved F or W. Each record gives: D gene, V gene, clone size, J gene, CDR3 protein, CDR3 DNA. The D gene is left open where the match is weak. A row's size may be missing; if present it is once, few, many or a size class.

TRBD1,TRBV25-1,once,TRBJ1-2,CASSEVTGDLANYGYTF,TGTGCCAGCAGTGAAGTGACAGGGGATTTAGCTAACTATGGCTACACCTTC
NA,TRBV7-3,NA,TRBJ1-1,CASSLNSGDGEAFF,TGTGCCAGCAGCTTAAACTCCGGGGACGGCGAAGCTTTCTTT
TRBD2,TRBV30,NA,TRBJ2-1,CAWSVQRDLGEQFF,TGTGCCTGGAGTGTACAGCGGGACCTAGGTGAGCAGTTCTTC
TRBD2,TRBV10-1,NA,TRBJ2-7,CASSEGTSRSYEQYF,TGCGCCAGCAGTGAGGGGACTAGCCGATCCTACGAGCAGTACTTC
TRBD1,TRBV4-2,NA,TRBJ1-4,CASSQRPSWGQGAVRDEKLFF,TGTGCCAGCAGCCAACGCCCGAGCTGGGGACAGGGGGCGGTTCGGGATGAAAAACTGTTTTTT
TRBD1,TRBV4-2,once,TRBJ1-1,CASSLRDRSNTEAFF,TGTGCCAGCAGCCTCCGGGACAGGTCGAACACTGAAGCTTTCTTT
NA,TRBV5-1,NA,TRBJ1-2,CASSLGLSQGGYGYTF,TGCGCCAGCAGCTTGGGTCTGTCCCAGGGCGGCTATGGCTACACCTTC
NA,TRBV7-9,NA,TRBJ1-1,CASSLPGRIVVTEAFF,TGTGCCAGCAGCTTACCGGGACGCATTGTCGTTACTGAAGCTTTCTTT
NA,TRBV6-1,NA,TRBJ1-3,CASSENLSGNTIYF,TGTGCCAGCAGTGAAAATCTCTCTGGAAACACCATATATTTT
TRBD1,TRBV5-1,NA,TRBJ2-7,CASRITGAPYEQYF,TGCGCCAGCAGGATTACAGGGGCCCCCTACGAGCAGTACTTC
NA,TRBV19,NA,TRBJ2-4,CASSTDTLWAKNIQYF,TGTGCCAGTAGTACCGACACCCTCTGGGCCAAAAACATTCAGTACTTC
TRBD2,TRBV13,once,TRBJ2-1,CASSLGGGYNEQFF,TGTGCCAGCAGCCTCGGCGGGGGTTACAATGAGCAGTTCTTC
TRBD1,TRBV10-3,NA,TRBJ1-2,CAISLDRGGYTF,TGTGCCATCAGTCTTGACAGGGGAGGCTACACCTTC
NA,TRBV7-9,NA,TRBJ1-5,CASSLEGPGGNQPQHF,TGTGCCAGCAGCTTAGAGGGCCCGGGAGGAAATCAGCCCCAGCATTTT
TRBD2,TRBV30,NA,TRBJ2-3,CAWSDGRSGGTQYF,TGTGCCTGGAGTGACGGACGTAGCGGGGGAACGCAGTATTTT
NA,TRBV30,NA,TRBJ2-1,CAWSRGATYNEQFF,TGTGCCTGGAGTCGGGGGGCCACCTACAATGAGCAGTTCTTC
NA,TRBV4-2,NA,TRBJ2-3,CASSQAGGIPDTQYF,TGTGCCAGCAGCCAAGCCGGCGGGATCCCAGATACGCAGTATTTT
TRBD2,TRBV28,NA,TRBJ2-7,CASTRLAGPYEQYF,TGTGCCAGCACTAGGCTAGCGGGGCCGTACGAGCAGTACTTC
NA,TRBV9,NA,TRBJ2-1,CASSQQEVPYNEQFF,TGTGCCAGCTCCCAGCAGGAGGTCCCCTACAATGAGCAGTTCTTC
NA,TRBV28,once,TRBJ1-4,CASIGLRNEKLFF,TGTGCCAGCATCGGTCTTAGGAATGAAAAACTGTTTTTT
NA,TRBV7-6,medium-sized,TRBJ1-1,CASSPEVFF,TGTGCCAGCAGCCCTGAAGTTTTCTTT
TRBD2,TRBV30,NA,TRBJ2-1,CAWSPIRTSGGTLSYNEQFF,TGTGCCTGGAGTCCAATTCGGACTAGCGGGGGGACCTTATCCTACAATGAGCAGTTCTTC
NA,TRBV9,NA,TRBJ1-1,CASSVGGVGTEAFF,TGTGCCAGCAGCGTAGGGGGCGTCGGCACTGAAGCTTTCTTT
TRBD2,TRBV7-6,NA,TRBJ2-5,CASSLAVGGETQYF,TGTGCCAGCAGCTTAGCGGTGGGGGGGGAGACCCAGTACTTC
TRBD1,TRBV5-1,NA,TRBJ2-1,CASSRTGTGSRYNEQFF,TGCGCCAGCAGCCGAACCGGGACAGGGTCTCGCTACAATGAGCAGTTCTTC
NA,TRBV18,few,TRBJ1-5,CASSRGGSNQPQHF,TGTGCCAGCTCACGGGGTGGTAGCAATCAGCCCCAGCATTTT
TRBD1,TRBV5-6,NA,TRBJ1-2,CASSFGDSPGNNYGYTF,TGTGCCAGCAGCTTCGGGGACAGCCCAGGGAACAACTATGGCTACACCTTC
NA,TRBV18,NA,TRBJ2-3,CASSPRTSFANRPWLADTQYF,TGTGCCAGCTCACCACGCACCTCATTTGCAAATCGCCCGTGGCTGGCAGATACGCAGTATTTT
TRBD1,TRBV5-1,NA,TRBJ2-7,CASSATRGRVYEQYF,TGCGCCAGCAGCGCCACCAGGGGGCGCGTGTACGAGCAGTACTTC